These T cell receptor beta chains were read from a single sample in a study of T cell responses to AZD1222 COVID-19 vaccine. TCRdb keeps only in-frame clones here, not all; method: immunoSEQ multiplex PCR. The sample includes about 79,000 clones, about 90% of them seen just once. Sample: peripheral blood, taken on day 0 of MenACWY control vaccination. Source of these receptors: an adult in good health. Each CDR3 is given with its conserved first and last residue. The D gene is left open where the match is weak. The size field is filled for only some rows; it gives once, few, many or a size class.

V: TRBV5-8; size: -; J: TRBJ1-5; D: TRBD1; CDR3: CASTRGDRGIWEPQHF; DNA: TGTGCCAGCACCCGGGGGGACAGGGGTATTTGGGAGCCCCAGCATTTT
V: TRBV7-9; size: -; J: TRBJ2-7; D: -; CDR3: CASSSRVYEQYF; DNA: TGTGCCAGCAGCTCCAGGGTCTACGAGCAGTACTTC
V: TRBV28; size: -; J: TRBJ1-2; D: TRBD1; CDR3: CASSSVGQGNYGYTF; DNA: TGTGCCAGCAGTTCCGTCGGACAGGGGAACTATGGCTACACCTTC
V: TRBV19; size: -; J: TRBJ1-1; D: -; CDR3: CASSRKRHDPVNTEAFF; DNA: TGTGCCAGTAGTAGGAAACGGCACGATCCCGTGAACACTGAAGCTTTCTTT
V: TRBV27; size: -; J: TRBJ2-3; D: -; CDR3: CASSLGSGGFTDTQYF; DNA: TGTGCCAGCAGTTTGGGGAGCGGAGGTTTCACAGATACGCAGTATTTT
V: TRBV29-1; size: -; J: TRBJ2-3; D: -; CDR3: CSVDTTDTQYF; DNA: TGCAGCGTTGATACCACAGATACGCAGTATTTT
V: TRBV24-1; size: -; J: TRBJ2-3; D: TRBD2; CDR3: CATSDSRASGGDTDTQYF; DNA: TGTGCCACCAGTGATTCCAGGGCTAGCGGGGGGGACACAGATACGCAGTATTTT
V: TRBV5-4; size: -; J: TRBJ2-7; D: -; CDR3: CASSSGIDSYEQYF; DNA: TGTGCCAGCAGCTCCGGGATCGACTCCTACGAGCAGTACTTC
V: TRBV5-1; size: -; J: TRBJ2-1; D: TRBD1; CDR3: CASSPGQGSYNEQLF; DNA: TGCGCCAGCAGCCCAGGACAGGGGTCCTACAATGAGCAGCTCTTC
V: TRBV30; size: -; J: TRBJ1-5; D: -; CDR3: CAWSGDSNQPQHF; DNA: TGTGCCTGGAGTGGAGATAGCAATCAGCCCCAGCATTTT
V: TRBV5-1; size: few; J: TRBJ1-3; D: -; CDR3: CASSLAPGTMGGNTIYF; DNA: TGCGCCAGCAGCTTGGCCCCAGGGACGATGGGTGGAAACACCATATATTTT
V: TRBV6-2/TRBV6-3; size: -; J: TRBJ2-1; D: TRBD2; CDR3: CASSSLRTSGSYNEQFF; DNA: TGTGCCAGCAGTTCCCTCAGGACTAGCGGGTCTTACAATGAGCAGTTCTTC
V: TRBV7-2; size: -; J: TRBJ1-5; D: TRBD1; CDR3: CASSLVGQNNQPQHF; DNA: TGTGCCAGCAGCTTAGTGGGACAGAACAATCAGCCCCAGCATTTT
V: TRBV6-5; size: -; J: TRBJ1-3; D: -; CDR3: CASRTSRDTGNTIYF; DNA: TGTGCCAGCAGAACAAGCCGGGACACGGGAAACACCATATATTTT
V: TRBV12-5; size: -; J: TRBJ2-2; D: -; CDR3: CASGSVAGELFF; DNA: TGTGCTAGTGGTTCCGTGGCCGGGGAGCTGTTTTTT
V: TRBV5-1; size: -; J: TRBJ1-5; D: -; CDR3: CASSSSGGNQPQHF; DNA: TGCGCCAGCAGTAGTTCGGGGGGCAATCAGCCCCAGCATTTT
V: TRBV6-6; size: -; J: TRBJ1-5; D: TRBD1; CDR3: CASSQGASNQPQHF; DNA: TGTGCCAGCAGCCAGGGGGCCAGCAATCAGCCCCAGCATTTT
V: TRBV5-4; size: -; J: TRBJ2-2; D: -; CDR3: CASSLEVGAGELFF; DNA: TGTGCCAGCAGCTTGGAGGTGGGGGCCGGGGAGCTGTTTTTT
V: TRBV10-3; size: -; J: TRBJ2-2; D: -; CDR3: CAISRTGELFF; DNA: TGTGCCATCAGTAGAACCGGGGAGCTGTTTTTT
V: TRBV7-6; size: once; J: TRBJ2-2; D: TRBD2; CDR3: CASSLGLAGGSATGELFF; DNA: TGTGCCAGCAGCTTGGGACTAGCGGGAGGGTCGGCCACCGGGGAGCTGTTTTTT
V: TRBV5-6; size: -; J: TRBJ1-5; D: -; CDR3: CASSLGRGGEQPQHF; DNA: TGTGCCAGCAGCTTGGGTCGGGGGGGTGAACAGCCCCAGCATTTT
V: TRBV25-1; size: -; J: TRBJ1-1; D: -; CDR3: CASSEGGANTEAFF; DNA: TGTGCCAGCAGTGAAGGGGGGGCGAACACTGAAGCTTTCTTT
V: TRBV19; size: -; J: TRBJ2-2; D: -; CDR3: CASLHDSDTGELFF; DNA: TGTGCCAGCCTGCATGACTCGGACACCGGGGAGCTGTTTTTT
V: TRBV9; size: once; J: TRBJ1-2; D: TRBD1; CDR3: CASSVAGGVSGYTF; DNA: TGTGCCAGCAGCGTAGCAGGGGGCGTCTCTGGCTACACCTTC
V: TRBV7-2; size: once; J: TRBJ1-1; D: TRBD1; CDR3: CASSTGQGTEAFF; DNA: TGTGCCAGCAGCACAGGACAGGGAACTGAAGCTTTCTTT
V: TRBV12-3/TRBV12-4; size: -; J: TRBJ1-6; D: -; CDR3: CASSPAVSAPLHF; DNA: TGTGCCAGCAGTCCCGCCGTGTCGGCACCCCTCCACTTT
V: TRBV5-1; size: -; J: TRBJ2-2; D: -; CDR3: CASSGGAGDTGELFF; DNA: TGCGCCAGCAGCGGCGGTGCAGGGGATACCGGGGAGCTGTTTTTT
V: TRBV19; size: few; J: TRBJ1-1; D: -; CDR3: CATKTGHANTEAFF; DNA: TGTGCCACAAAAACGGGACACGCCAACACTGAAGCTTTCTTT
V: TRBV5-6; size: -; J: TRBJ1-4; D: TRBD1; CDR3: CASSSDRGPNEKLFF; DNA: TGTGCCAGCAGCTCGGACAGGGGCCCTAATGAAAAACTGTTTTTT
V: TRBV30; size: -; J: TRBJ1-1; D: -; CDR3: CAWERQANTEAFF; DNA: TGTGCCTGGGAAAGACAGGCGAACACTGAAGCTTTCTTT
V: TRBV25-1; size: -; J: TRBJ2-7; D: TRBD1; CDR3: CASSEYGDSYEQYF; DNA: TGTGCCAGCAGTGAATATGGGGACAGCTACGAGCAGTACTTC
V: TRBV15; size: -; J: TRBJ2-3; D: TRBD2; CDR3: CATSGTERGGGRDTQYF; DNA: TGTGCCACCAGCGGAACTGAACGAGGCGGGGGGCGAGATACGCAGTATTTT
V: TRBV5-1; size: -; J: TRBJ2-2; D: TRBD1; CDR3: CASSFQGVNTGELFF; DNA: TGCGCCAGCAGCTTTCAGGGGGTTAACACCGGGGAGCTGTTTTTT
V: TRBV7-8; size: -; J: TRBJ2-7; D: -; CDR3: CASSLVGARGSYEQYF; DNA: TGTGCCAGCAGCTTAGTGGGGGCGAGAGGCTCCTACGAGCAGTACTTC
V: TRBV25-1; size: few; J: TRBJ1-6; D: -; CDR3: CASKLGNSPLHF; DNA: TGTGCCAGCAAACTCGGGAATTCACCCCTCCACTTT
V: TRBV4-3; size: -; J: TRBJ1-4; D: -; CDR3: CASSQGGRVGNEKLFF; DNA: TGCGCCAGCAGCCAAGGGGGAAGGGTTGGAAATGAAAAACTGTTTTTT
V: TRBV3-1/TRBV3-2; size: -; J: TRBJ1-2; D: -; CDR3: CASSQPGLGGYTF; DNA: TGTGCCAGCAGCCAACCGGGGTTAGGAGGCTACACCTTC
V: TRBV6-2/TRBV6-3; size: once; J: TRBJ1-5; D: -; CDR3: CASSPEGGQSLGNQPQHF; DNA: TGTGCCAGCAGCCCCGAGGGGGGCCAGTCCCTTGGGAATCAGCCCCAGCATTTT
V: TRBV9; size: -; J: TRBJ1-1; D: TRBD1; CDR3: CASSVGQGRNTEAFF; DNA: TGTGCCAGCAGCGTAGGACAGGGCCGGAACACTGAAGCTTTCTTT
V: TRBV18; size: -; J: TRBJ1-2; D: TRBD1; CDR3: CASSPLDSGGRGYTF; DNA: TGTGCCAGCTCACCACTGGATTCAGGGGGCCGTGGCTACACCTTC
V: TRBV19; size: -; J: TRBJ1-2; D: TRBD1; CDR3: CASSETGGGYTF; DNA: TGTGCCAGTAGTGAGACAGGGGGGGGCTACACCTTC
V: TRBV6-5; size: few; J: TRBJ2-1; D: TRBD1; CDR3: CASSRQGGEQFF; DNA: TGTGCCAGCAGTCGACAGGGCGGTGAGCAGTTCTTC
V: TRBV27; size: once; J: TRBJ2-7; D: -; CDR3: CASIKVFKGGYEQYF; DNA: TGTGCCAGCATAAAGGTGTTCAAGGGGGGGTACGAGCAGTACTTC
V: TRBV28; size: -; J: TRBJ2-7; D: -; CDR3: CASSLEYEQYF; DNA: TGTGCCAGCAGTTTAGAGTACGAGCAGTACTTC
V: TRBV28; size: -; J: TRBJ1-1; D: TRBD1; CDR3: CASSLPGQLNTEAFF; DNA: TGTGCCAGCAGTTTACCGGGACAGTTGAACACTGAAGCTTTCTTT
V: TRBV7-2; size: -; J: TRBJ2-1; D: TRBD1; CDR3: CASSGTGRFGEQFF; DNA: TGTGCCAGCTCTGGGACAGGGCGGTTCGGCGAGCAGTTCTTC
V: TRBV5-1; size: few; J: TRBJ2-5; D: -; CDR3: CASSLGQSQETQYF; DNA: TGCGCCAGCAGCTTGGGACAGTCGCAAGAGACCCAGTACTTC
V: TRBV11-2; size: -; J: TRBJ2-7; D: -; CDR3: CASSLAGSGEQYF; DNA: TGTGCCAGCAGCTTGGCAGGGTCGGGGGAGCAGTACTTC
V: TRBV11-3; size: -; J: TRBJ2-3; D: TRBD1; CDR3: CASSPGTGSTDTQYF; DNA: TGTGCCAGCAGCCCCGGGACAGGGAGCACAGATACGCAGTATTTT